The 2 T cell receptor beta chains given below trace back to one sample, sequenced in a study of graft-versus-host responses after intestinal transplantation (dated by TCRdb to the early 2020s). Receptor amplification or capture employed the immunoSEQ multiplex PCR assay. Held by TCRdb, this immuneACCESS table contains in-frame sequences only and omits some clones. Under half of the omission traces to an unresolved V gene where checked; the cause of the rest is unknown. A total of 10,000 to 14,000 clones appear in this sample, 76% of them only once. The top ten clones comprise 9% to 10% of the sample. Intraepithelial and lamina propria lymphocytes were isolated from graft specimens using dithiothreitol, EDTA incubations and collagenase D digestion. The sequencing here drew on ileum tissue, taken 23 days after intestinal transplant. These receptor sequences come from a human patient who received an intestinal transplant, so some T cells may come from the graft donor.

The V and J genes are TRBV9 and TRBJ2-7, with D possibly TRBD2 on 5 matching bases. Germline lookup yields CDR1 SGDLS and CDR2 YYNGEE. V gave up 1 base and J gave up 4 bases, with 15 bases separating them. The CDR3 is 15 amino acids. The DNA for the CDR3 is TGTGCCAGCAGCGTATACGGGGAGAATGGTTACGAGCAGTACTTC. Translating gives CASSVYGENGYEQYF.

The V gene is TRBV7-9, the J gene TRBJ2-5, with unresolved D. V was shortened by 8 bases and J by 7 bases, with 11 bases between the two germline ends. This CDR3 is 11 amino acids long. Germline V CDR1 and CDR2: SEHNR, FQNEAQ (reference sequence). CDR3 coding DNA: TGTGCCAGCGGACCGTTTGGGACCCAGTACTTC. This codes for CASGPFGTQYF. The variable domain in full, with the rest retrieved from reference TRBV7-9 and TRBJ2-5, is DTGVSQNPRHKITKRGQNVTFRCDPISEHNRLYWYRQTLGQGPEFLTYFQNEAQLEKSRLLSDRFSAERPKGSFSTLEIQRTEQGDSAMYLCASGPFGTQYFGPGTRLLVL.